These 5 T cell receptor beta chains originate from one sample sequenced in a study of T cells expressing NK-cell markers. TCRdb reanalyzed the 5' RACE reads, giving one entry per CDR3 protein sequence and no DNA. The ten top clones account for 20% to 25%, within a sample of about 160,000 distinct CDR3 sequences. Input material: blood T cells: a sorted CD56 or NKG2C T cell subset, CD4+ or CD8+ T cells, or bulk PBMC T cells (not recorded which). The source is a man aged 18-75 years in good health.

This chain connects TRBV7-9 to TRBJ2-1; lacking DNA, the TRBD1 call made by TCRdb goes unchecked. There are 14 residues in the CDR3. Germline V gene sequence: CDR1 SEHNR, CDR2 FQNEAQ (reference sequence). The CDR3 protein is CASSLPLAGDEQFF.

The chain recombines TRBV27 with TRBJ2-3; the TRBD2 assignment by TCRdb is unverifiable without DNA. Germline assignment: CDR1 MNHEY and CDR2 SMNVEV (reference sequence). This CDR3 is built from 16 residues. The CDR3: CASSSPREGSTDTQYF.

J is TRBJ1-3 and V is TRBV5-6. This CDR3 is 14 amino acids long. CDR1 and CDR2 from the germline V gene are SGHDT and YYEEEE. The CDR3 loop is CASSLWGAGNTIYF.

The CDR3 here is CASSQVLTLSGEQYF. V gene TRBV4-2 combines with J gene TRBJ2-7. This CDR3 contains 15 residues. CDR1 is LGHNA and CDR2 is YNFKEQ in the germline V gene.

The chain recombines TRBV20-1 with TRBJ1-1. Germline values: CDR1 DFQATT, CDR2 SNEGSKA (reference sequence). The CDR3 spans 13 residues. The CDR3 here is CSARDPGNTEAFF.